These 16 T cell receptor beta chains were sequenced from one sample in a study of cytomegalovirus exposure and HLA in healthy donors. This PCR relied on a set of 60 Vbeta primers and 13 Jbeta primers. Assay used: immunoSEQ multiplex PCR; TCRdb lists only in-frame clones, some missing. The table shows 200,000 to 250,000 clones, with 70% to 90% occurring only once. The sample consisted of PBMCs. Every receptor here comes from a girl aged 2 to 10 in good health and CMV-seronegative.

The chain recombines TRBV5-1 with TRBJ2-4, with D possibly matching TRBD2 (5 bases). Trimming took 2 bases from V and 5 from J, leaving 11 bases between them. In germline, CDR1 is SGHRS, CDR2 YFSETQ. The CDR3 consists of 14 residues. The CDR3 spells CASSFLGRENIQYF. For the CDR3, the DNA is TGCGCCAGCAGCTTCCTCGGGCGGGAAAACATTCAGTACTTC.

This clone appeared a few times. This sequence joins TRBV7-8 and TRBJ2-2; maybe TRBD2 (5 bases). The V gene lost 7 bases and the J gene lost 3 bases, with 15 bases spanning the gap. The CDR3 has 15 amino acids. Germline V gene sequence: CDR1 SGHVS, CDR2 FQNEAQ. The chain's CDR3 is CASTPGIVDTGELFF. For the CDR3, the DNA is TGTGCCAGCACCCCGGGAATCGTCGACACCGGGGAGCTGTTTTTT. The full variable domain, in which reference TRBV7-8 and TRBJ2-2 provide the parts outside the CDR3, is GAGVSQSPRYKVAKRGQDVALRCDPISGHVSLFWYQQALGQGPEFLTYFQNEAQLDKSGLPSDRFFAERPEGSVSTLKIQRTQQEDSAVYLCASTPGIVDTGELFFGEGSRLTVL.

The chain links TRBV7-8 to TRBJ1-1; the D gene is possibly TRBD1 (5 bases). Germline V lookup: CDR1 SGHVS, CDR2 FQNEAQ. Trimming took off 4 bases at V and 10 bases at J, with 19 bases between the two ends. This CDR3 comprises 14 residues. CDR3 nucleotide sequence: TGTGCCAGCAGCTCCAGCGGGGGAGGCTTCGGAGCTTTCTTT. This translates into CASSSSGGGFGAFF.

The chain links TRBV4-2 to TRBJ2-7; a weak D match, TRBD1 (6 bases). This CDR3 has 12 amino acids. V was clipped by 4 bases and J by 3 bases, with 7 bases between them. The germline gives CDR1 LGHNA, CDR2 YNFKEQ. CDR3 DNA: TGTGCCAGCAGCCGGGACAACTACGAGCAGTACTTC. Its translation is CASSRDNYEQYF.

The J gene is TRBJ1-1, the V gene TRBV25-1; TRBD1 aligns across 7 bases. The V segment lost 7 bases and the J segment 0 bases; nucleotides outside the gene matches: 8. The germline CDR1 and CDR2 sequences are MGHDK and SYGVNS. This CDR3 has 15 amino acids. The CDR3 DNA reads TGTGCCAGCATTGACGAGACAGGGTTGAACACTGAAGCTTTCTTT. Translation: CASIDETGLNTEAFF. Full variable domain (missing parts from reference TRBV25-1 and TRBJ1-1): EADIYQTPRYLVIGTGKKITLECSQTMGHDKMYWYQQDPGMELHLIHYSYGVNSTEKGDLSSESTVSRIRTEHFPLTLESARPSHTSQYLCASIDETGLNTEAFFGQGTRLTVV.

This chain links TRBV18 with TRBJ1-1; maybe TRBD1 (6 bases). Germline V lookup: CDR1 KGHSH, CDR2 LQKENI. V shed 3 bases and J shed 10 bases, with 21 bases lying between them. CDR3 length: 15 amino acids. CDR3 in amino acids: CASSPARTGNPGAFF. CDR3 DNA: TGTGCCAGCTCACCCGCCCGAACAGGGAACCCGGGAGCTTTCTTT.

V and J are TRBV27 and TRBJ1-3, with D tentatively TRBD1 (5 bases). Trimming cost V 5 bases and J 0 bases, with 14 bases left between them. CDR3 length: 16 residues. Germline CDR1 MNHEY, CDR2 SMNVEV (reference sequence). The CDR3 here is CASSRRAEISGNTIYF. The CDR3 bases are TGTGCCAGCAGTCGCAGGGCCGAAATCTCTGGAAACACCATATATTTT.

The V gene is TRBV7-2, the J gene TRBJ2-3, with a weak D call TRBD2 (5 bases). V was shortened by 5 bases and J by 6 bases, with 15 bases between the two germline ends. The CDR3 contains 14 residues. Germline V lookup: CDR1 SGHTA, CDR2 FQGNSA. As DNA, the CDR3 is TGTGCCAGCAGCCCCTGGACCACTAGGGATACGCAGTATTTT. Its translation: CASSPWTTRDTQYF. The complete variable domain, with remaining parts taken from reference TRBV7-2 and TRBJ2-3, reads GAGVSQSPSNKVTEKGKDVELRCDPISGHTALYWYRQSLGQGLEFLIYFQGNSAPDKSGLPSDRFSAERTGGSVSTLTIQRTQQEDSAVYLCASSPWTTRDTQYFGPGTRLTVL.

The chain employs TRBV10-3 and TRBJ2-3, with a weak D call TRBD2 (6 bases). The V end lost 5 bases, the J end lost 1 base, and 10 bases lay between the germline ends. CDR3 length: 14 amino acids. Per germline, CDR1 ENHRY and CDR2 SYGVKD. DNA for the CDR3: TGTGCCATCAGTACGTCTAGCGGCACAGATACGCAGTATTTT. Its protein product is CAISTSSGTDTQYF.

V and J are TRBV9 and TRBJ2-1; D is perhaps TRBD1 (7 bases). Germline CDR1 and CDR2: SGDLS and YYNGEE. The ends were cut back, 5 bases at V and 6 bases at J, with 18 bases in the middle. The CDR3 has 15 amino acids. The CDR3 spells CASSARRDRSNEQFF. CDR3 bases: TGTGCCAGCAGTGCTCGGCGGGACAGATCCAATGAGCAGTTCTTC.

The chain recombines TRBV7-9 with TRBJ1-4, with a possible D match to TRBD1 (6 bases). Germline loops: CDR1 SEHNR, CDR2 FQNEAQ (reference sequence). The CDR3 is 12 amino acids. Between the trimmed V and J ends, which lost 7 bases and 6 bases, there was a span of 9 bases. The CDR3 DNA sequence: TGTGCCAGCAACGAGGGGGATGAAAAACTGTTTTTT. Its translation is CASNEGDEKLFF.

This chain connects TRBV5-6 to TRBJ2-1; D is undetermined. V lost 7 bases and J lost 8, with 19 bases in between. The CDR3 has 14 residues. Germline assignment: CDR1 SGHDT and CDR2 YYEEEE. As DNA, the CDR3 is TGTGCCAGCGGGCCCCAGCCCCTTTCGGATGAGCAGTTCTTC. It codes for CASGPQPLSDEQFF.

The chain is built from TRBV5-6 and TRBJ2-3; 8 nucleotides match TRBD2. J lost 2 bases, V lost 3 bases, and 8 bases had no gene match. Germline lookup yields CDR1 SGHDT and CDR2 YYEEEE. The CDR3 spans 16 residues. CDR3 loop: CASSWGTRGHTDTQYF. DNA for the CDR3: TGTGCCAGCAGCTGGGGGACTAGGGGACACACAGATACGCAGTATTTT.

On this clone: Germline and junction disagree at one end, which may indicate a read error. This chain links TRBV6-1 with TRBJ1-2; D unclear. Germline CDR1 MNHNS, CDR2 SASEGT. The CDR3 spans 12 residues. CDR3 coding DNA: TGTGCCAGCAGTGAAGCGGTCGAGAAAGAGTCCTTC. Protein sequence: CASSEAVEKESF.

The chain links TRBV5-4 to TRBJ1-1; no clear D. This CDR3 is 13 amino acids long. With 4 bases removed from V and 4 bases from J, the gap between germline ends came to 11 bases. Per germline, CDR1 SGHNT and CDR2 YYREEE (reference sequence). The chain's CDR3 is CASSVQDPTEAFF. CDR3 coding DNA: TGTGCCAGCAGCGTCCAGGATCCCACTGAAGCTTTCTTT.

The genes are TRBV6-5 and TRBJ1-1; 7 bases map to TRBD1. From germline, CDR1 is MNHEY and CDR2 SVGAGI. V was clipped by 0 bases and J by 4 bases; unmatched bases: 5. CDR3 length: 15 residues. CDR3 coding DNA: TGTGCCAGCAGTTACTCAAACAGGGGCGGCACTGAAGCTTTCTTT. Translation gives CASSYSNRGGTEAFF.